A selection of T cell receptor beta chains follows, all from one sample in a study of blood T cell repertoires in COVID-19. The protocol was immunoSEQ multiplex PCR, while the TCRdb copy is restricted to in-frame clones and leaves out a portion. The data hold approximately 240,000 clones, with around 81% observed a single time. Sequencing was performed on peripheral blood. The receptors shown here come from a woman in her thirties who had recovered from COVID-19. Each CDR3 is given with its conserved first and last residue. Fields, in order: CDR3 protein, CDR3 length, V gene, clone size, J gene. Clone sizes are given selectively: once, few, many, or a class where the clone is expanded.

CDR3aa: CASSVTGNYEQYF; len: 13; v_gene: TRBV28; abundance: NA; j_gene: TRBJ2-7
CDR3aa: CASSYRSGIGTGELFF; len: 16; v_gene: TRBV6-2/TRBV6-3; abundance: NA; j_gene: TRBJ2-2
CDR3aa: CSASRGGGQETQYF; len: 14; v_gene: TRBV29-1; abundance: NA; j_gene: TRBJ2-5
CDR3aa: CASSKKRASTEAFF; len: 14; v_gene: TRBV6-6; abundance: NA; j_gene: TRBJ1-1
CDR3aa: CASTPGGGSGANVLTF; len: 16; v_gene: TRBV9; abundance: NA; j_gene: TRBJ2-6
CDR3aa: CASSYSPGEVNTEAFF; len: 16; v_gene: TRBV6-5; abundance: NA; j_gene: TRBJ1-1
CDR3aa: CASSTSRTGGDYEQYF; len: 16; v_gene: TRBV9; abundance: NA; j_gene: TRBJ2-7
CDR3aa: CASSLMSGGSYEQYF; len: 15; v_gene: TRBV28; abundance: NA; j_gene: TRBJ2-7
CDR3aa: CASSPDRGREETQYF; len: 15; v_gene: TRBV9; abundance: NA; j_gene: TRBJ2-5
CDR3aa: CASSPRQGSYEQYF; len: 14; v_gene: TRBV7-9; abundance: NA; j_gene: TRBJ2-7
CDR3aa: CSVYRGFGTDTQYF; len: 14; v_gene: TRBV29-1; abundance: NA; j_gene: TRBJ2-3
CDR3aa: CASSLGQGAFGNTIYF; len: 16; v_gene: TRBV5-8; abundance: NA; j_gene: TRBJ1-3
CDR3aa: CASSPTGSPYEQYF; len: 14; v_gene: TRBV7-9; abundance: few; j_gene: TRBJ2-7
CDR3aa: CASSLAGRAHEQYF; len: 14; v_gene: TRBV28; abundance: NA; j_gene: TRBJ2-7
CDR3aa: CASSRGGAHYEQYF; len: 14; v_gene: TRBV5-4; abundance: once; j_gene: TRBJ2-7
CDR3aa: CASSSTRTGGGTEAFF; len: 16; v_gene: TRBV7-9; abundance: NA; j_gene: TRBJ1-1
CDR3aa: CASGGGVPTGELFF; len: 14; v_gene: TRBV12-5; abundance: NA; j_gene: TRBJ2-2
CDR3aa: CAFPRDDNEKLFF; len: 13; v_gene: TRBV7-9; abundance: NA; j_gene: TRBJ1-4
CDR3aa: CASSLWGHGQPQHF; len: 14; v_gene: TRBV5-4; abundance: NA; j_gene: TRBJ1-5
CDR3aa: CASSSGGTANTEAFF; len: 15; v_gene: TRBV5-1; abundance: NA; j_gene: TRBJ1-1
CDR3aa: CASSPQGARADTQYF; len: 15; v_gene: TRBV9; abundance: NA; j_gene: TRBJ2-3
CDR3aa: CASSAGTGYTYEQYF; len: 15; v_gene: TRBV19; abundance: NA; j_gene: TRBJ2-7
CDR3aa: CASGASGANVLTF; len: 13; v_gene: TRBV10-1; abundance: NA; j_gene: TRBJ2-6
CDR3aa: CAISESKQTYEQYF; len: 14; v_gene: TRBV10-3; abundance: few; j_gene: TRBJ2-7
CDR3aa: CASSQDPWASYEQYF; len: 15; v_gene: TRBV14; abundance: NA; j_gene: TRBJ2-7
CDR3aa: CASRALASPPNLYEQYF; len: 17; v_gene: TRBV5-5; abundance: NA; j_gene: TRBJ2-7
CDR3aa: CASSFSSTRTSAYEQYF; len: 17; v_gene: TRBV27; abundance: NA; j_gene: TRBJ2-7
CDR3aa: CASSDATGLWELFF; len: 14; v_gene: TRBV2; abundance: once; j_gene: TRBJ2-2
CDR3aa: CSVSPGTGAGNTIYF; len: 15; v_gene: TRBV29-1; abundance: few; j_gene: TRBJ1-3